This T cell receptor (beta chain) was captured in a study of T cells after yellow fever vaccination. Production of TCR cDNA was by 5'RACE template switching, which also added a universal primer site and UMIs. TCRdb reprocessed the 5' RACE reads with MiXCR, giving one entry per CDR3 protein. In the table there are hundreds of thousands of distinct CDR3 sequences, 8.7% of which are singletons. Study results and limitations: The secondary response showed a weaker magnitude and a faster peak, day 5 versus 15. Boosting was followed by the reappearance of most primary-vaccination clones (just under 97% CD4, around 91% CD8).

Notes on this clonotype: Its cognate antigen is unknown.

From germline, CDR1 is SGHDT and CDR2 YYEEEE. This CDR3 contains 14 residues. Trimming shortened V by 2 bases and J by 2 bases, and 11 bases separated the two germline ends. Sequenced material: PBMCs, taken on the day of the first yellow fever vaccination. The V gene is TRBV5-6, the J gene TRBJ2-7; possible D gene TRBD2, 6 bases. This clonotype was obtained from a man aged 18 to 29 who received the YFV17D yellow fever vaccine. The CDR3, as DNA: TGTGCCAGCAGCTTAGGCGGGGACCCCTACGAGCAGTACGTC. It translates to CASSLGGDPYEQYV.